These 10 T cell receptor beta chains came from one sample sequenced in a study of blood T cell repertoires in COVID-19. The assay was immunoSEQ multiplex PCR, and TCRdb's table has in-frame clones only and misses some. Of about 200,000 clones in the sample, about 82% were seen once. Sample: peripheral blood. The receptors were sampled from a man aged 55-75 years with COVID-19, enrolled during active disease.

V is TRBV9 and J is TRBJ1-6; no reliable D call. V was pared by 0 bases and J by 6 bases, with 10 bases between. Germline CDR1 SGDLS, CDR2 YYNGEE. The CDR3 spans 15 residues. The CDR3 reads CASSVEGGINSPLHF. In DNA form, the CDR3 reads TGTGCCAGCAGCGTAGAGGGCGGGATTAATTCACCCCTCCACTTT.

The gene calls are TRBV18 and TRBJ1-1, with 10 bases identical to TRBD1. Per the germline V gene, CDR1 is KGHSH and CDR2 is LQKENI. Germline trimming cut 5 bases from V and 1 base from J; bases unmatched to any gene: 13. The CDR3 extends over 18 amino acids. CDR3 coding DNA: TGTGCCAGCTCATTCCGTATTTCGAGACAGGGGGCGAACACTGAAGCTTTCTTT. Translating gives CASSFRISRQGANTEAFF.

The chain is built from TRBV10-3 and TRBJ1-2, with 8 bases aligning to TRBD1. The germline V gene has CDR1 ENHRY and CDR2 SYGVKD. The length of the CDR3 is 15 residues. V shed 2 bases, J shed 4 bases, and the junction held 6 bases outside the gene matches. The CDR3 DNA reads as TGTGCCATCAGTGAGACGGCAGGGGGCGGCTATGGCTACACCTTC. As protein: CAISETAGGGYGYTF.

This clone was detected only once. This sequence joins TRBV18 and TRBJ1-2; the D gene is possibly TRBD1 (6 bases). Deletions cut 4 bases from V and 8 bases from J, with 20 bases between. CDR3 length: 15 residues. The germline CDR1 and CDR2 sequences are KGHSH and LQKENI. CDR3 sequence (DNA): TGTGCCAGCTCACAGCGGGACCCAGGGGTAGGGGGCTACACCTTC. This gives the protein CASSQRDPGVGGYTF.

The genes are TRBV10-3 and TRBJ1-1; D remains ambiguous. Germline V gives CDR1 ENHRY, CDR2 SYGVKD. The CDR3 runs 13 residues. Trimming shortened V by 7 bases and J by 0 bases, and 9 bases separated the two germline ends. As DNA, the CDR3 is TGTGCCATCACAGCAGACATGAACACTGAAGCTTTCTTT. This translates into CAITADMNTEAFF.

In its sample, this clone was seen a few times. The chain couples TRBV30 to TRBJ2-3; the D gene is possibly TRBD2 (5 bases). The germline V gene encodes CDR1 GTSNPN and CDR2 SVGIG (reference sequence). The CDR3 loop spans 14 amino acids. V shed 3 bases and J shed 0 bases, with 10 bases lying between them. Here the CDR3 reads CAWRPAGSTDTQYF. CDR3 nucleotide sequence: TGTGCCTGGAGACCCGCGGGCAGCACAGATACGCAGTATTTT.

The genes are TRBV18 and TRBJ1-1; 8 bases are a match to TRBD1. Losses at the gene ends were 6 bases for V and 4 bases for J; bases not matched to a gene: 10. The CDR3 loop spans 15 amino acids. The germline V gene has CDR1 KGHSH and CDR2 LQKENI. The CDR3 coding sequence is TGTGCCAGCTCCCCTTTTGACGACAGGGGCACTGAAGCTTTCTTT. Translation gives CASSPFDDRGTEAFF.

The chain recombines TRBV7-2 with TRBJ1-1; weak D call: TRBD1 (6 bases). The V and J ends lost 7 bases and 6 bases respectively, with 21 bases between them. CDR1 is SGHTA, CDR2 FQGNSA, per germline. This CDR3 has 15 amino acids. The CDR3 reads CASKISIGGGPEAFF. The CDR3 nucleotides read TGTGCCAGCAAAATTAGTATCGGGGGGGGCCCTGAAGCTTTCTTT.

The J gene is TRBJ1-1, the V gene TRBV5-6; 8 nucleotides match TRBD1. CDR1 SGHDT and CDR2 YYEEEE come from the germline V gene. The V segment lost 4 bases and the J segment 0 bases; nucleotides outside the gene matches: 8. The CDR3 is 16 residues long. CDR3: CASSEQGGAVNTEAFF. The CDR3 nucleotides read TGTGCCAGCAGCGAACAGGGGGGGGCAGTGAACACTGAAGCTTTCTTT.

This chain uses TRBV18 with TRBJ2-7; D gene unclear. The V end was cut by 3 bases, the J end by 0 bases, with 15 bases between. This CDR3 is built from 16 residues. Germline assignment: CDR1 KGHSH and CDR2 LQKENI. CDR3 coding DNA: TGTGCCAGCTCACCGCCCCTCCAGGTGGCCTCCTACGAGCAGTACTTC. Protein sequence: CASSPPLQVASYEQYF.